Below are 25 T cell receptor beta chains sequenced from a single sample in a study of T cell repertoires in cytomegalovirus infection. TCRdb ran MiXCR on the reads and lists one entry per CDR3 protein. The sample contains under 250,000 distinct CDR3 sequences, around an eighth of which appear only once. Sequenced input: PBMCs. The origin of the receptors is a human donor in good health (CMV status not recorded). Some clones in this sample may be carry-over from other donors' samples.

The rearrangement uses TRBV6-2 or TRBV6-3 and TRBJ1-1; D unclear. The V gene lost 2 bases and the J gene lost 1 base, with 8 bases spanning the gap. Germline assignment: CDR1 MNHEY and CDR2 SVGEGT. CDR3 length equals 14 residues. CDR3 DNA: TGTGCCAGCAGTTACGAGGGCGGGAACACTGAAGCTTTCTTT. Translated, it gives CASSYEGGNTEAFF.

This rearrangement joins TRBV29-1 to TRBJ2-7, with a tentative D call TRBD2 (5 bases). CDR3 length: 14 amino acids. From germline, CDR1 is SQVTM and CDR2 ANQGSEA. V gave up 5 bases and J gave up 0 bases, with 14 bases separating them. CDR3 region: CSVSHGVSSYEQYF. The CDR3 region has the DNA TGCAGCGTTAGCCACGGGGTGAGCTCCTACGAGCAGTACTTC.

The chain uses TRBV20-1 and TRBJ2-3; D gene unclear. This CDR3 is built from 14 residues. V was pared by 0 bases and J by 2 bases, with 9 bases between. Germline CDR1 reads DFQATT; CDR2 reads SNEGSKA (reference sequence). Here the CDR3 DNA reads TGCAGTGCTAGAGACCCGAAGGCCACAGATACGCAGTATTTT. This gives the protein CSARDPKATDTQYF.

Notes on this clonotype: A much larger clone lies one base from this, so it may be a read error. This sequence joins TRBV4-2 and TRBJ2-7, with unresolved D. The CDR3 is made up of 14 amino acids. From germline, CDR1 is LGHNA and CDR2 YNFKEQ. The CDR3, as DNA: TGTGCCAGCAGCCAAGTCAGCGACTCCTACAAGCAGTACTTC. Encoded protein: CASSQVSDSYKQYF.

This clonotype turned up a few times. V usage is TRBV7-9 and J usage is TRBJ2-5; 7 nucleotides agree with TRBD1. Trimming at V came to 5 bases and at J to 3 bases, leaving 15 bases not matched to a gene. This CDR3 contains 17 residues. CDR1 and CDR2 (germline): SEHNR, FQNEAQ (reference sequence). The CDR3 reads CASSPGPPDRTKETQYF. CDR3 coding DNA: TGTGCCAGCAGCCCCGGACCCCCGGACAGGACCAAAGAGACCCAGTACTTC. The whole variable domain, remainder taken from reference TRBV7-9 and TRBJ2-5, is DTGVSQNPRHKITKRGQNVTFRCDPISEHNRLYWYRQTLGQGPEFLTYFQNEAQLEKSRLLSDRFSAERPKGSFSTLEIQRTEQGDSAMYLCASSPGPPDRTKETQYFGPGTRLLVL.

At least ten counts were recorded for this clonotype. The CDR3 DNA is TGTGCCAGCAGTTTGGGGACAGGGGGCTCTGGGGCCAACGTCCTGACTTTC. This gives the protein CASSLGTGGSGANVLTF. This chain connects TRBV27 to TRBJ2-6; 11 nucleotides match TRBD1. Per germline, CDR1 MNHEY and CDR2 SMNVEV (reference sequence). The CDR3 covers 17 residues. With 3 bases clipped from V and 0 bases from J, the junction kept 1 base outside the gene matches.

Many counts were recorded for this clonotype. The chain combines TRBV7-2 with TRBJ1-2; D is undetermined. Germline V gene lookup returns CDR1 SGHTA and CDR2 FQGNSA. Trimming removed 6 bases from V and 5 bases from J, with 7 bases in between. The CDR3 has 11 residues. CDR3 sequence reads: CASRDFYGYTF. As DNA, the CDR3 is TGTGCCAGCAGAGACTTTTATGGCTACACCTTC.

This clonotype was counted ten times or more. The genes are TRBV27 and TRBJ2-1, with D perhaps TRBD2 (5 bases). V was cut by 7 bases and J by 5 bases, with 18 bases left in between. Germline lookup yields CDR1 MNHEY and CDR2 SMNVEV (reference sequence). The CDR3 contains 15 residues. The CDR3 region is CASTIGAAPHNEQFF. The CDR3 DNA follows: TGTGCCAGCACCATAGGAGCGGCCCCCCACAATGAGCAGTTCTTC.

In its sample, this clonotype was seen a few times. V and J are TRBV15 and TRBJ2-2, with D hard to call. The CDR3 covers 16 residues. The V end was cut by 0 bases, the J end by 4 bases, with 12 bases between. Germline-derived CDR1 and CDR2 are LNHNV and YYDKDF (reference sequence). The CDR3 coding sequence is TGTGCCACCAGCAGAGAACTCCCTCCCTCCACCGGGGAGCTGTTTTTT. Its protein is CATSRELPPSTGELFF.

This clonotype showed up many times. CDR3 nucleotides: TGTGCCAGCACCCCCCGGACAGGGGGAAGGACTGAAGCTTTCTTT. Amino acids: CASTPRTGGRTEAFF. The chain has TRBV12-3 or TRBV12-4 and TRBJ1-1, with 10 bases matching TRBD1. The junction had 10 bases not matched to a gene; V was cut back by 7 bases and J by 5 bases. CDR3 length: 15 amino acids.

This clonotype was found a few times. The chain links TRBV28 to TRBJ2-7; 8 bases match TRBD1. V lost 10 bases and J lost 3; bases outside the gene matches: 8. Germline V gene sequence: CDR1 MDHEN, CDR2 SYDVKM. The CDR3 runs 13 residues. The CDR3 DNA follows: TGTGCCACCCTCGACAGGGGAAGCTACGAGCAGTACTTC. Translation gives CATLDRGSYEQYF.

At least ten counts were recorded for this clonotype. V is TRBV7-2 and J is TRBJ1-5; D gene ambiguous. Trimming took off 0 bases at V and 3 bases at J, with 6 bases between the two ends. The CDR3 contains 14 residues. Germline CDR1 is SGHTA and CDR2 is FQGNSA. The DNA for the CDR3 is TGTGCCAGCAGCTTAGCAGGGATCAATCAGCCCCAGCATTTT. The encoded protein is CASSLAGINQPQHF.

A note on this clonotype: This clone may be a read error of a much larger clone one base away. The genes are TRBV19 and TRBJ2-7; 7 nucleotides match TRBD1. This CDR3 spans 16 amino acids. V gave up 5 bases and J gave up 0 bases; unmatched junction bases: 10. The germline V gene has CDR1 LNHDA and CDR2 SQIVND (reference sequence). The CDR3 region is CASSPSGTATSYEQYF. The CDR3 DNA follows: TGTGCCAGTAGTCCCTCAGGGACAGCTACCTCCTACGAGCAGTACTTC.

This clonotype came up many times. The chain combines TRBV4-3 with TRBJ2-7, with TRBD1 matching 7 bases. Germline CDR1 LGHNA, CDR2 YSLEER. V shed 0 bases and J 3 bases; nucleotides not matched to a gene: 5. The CDR3 is made up of 15 amino acids. The CDR3 region is CASSQDYRGSYEQYF. In DNA, the CDR3 is TGCGCCAGCAGCCAAGACTACAGGGGTAGCTACGAGCAGTACTTC.

The V and J genes are TRBV3-1 and TRBJ1-1; perhaps TRBD1 as D (6 bases). With 4 bases removed from V and 4 bases from J, the gap between germline ends came to 16 bases. This CDR3 contains 15 residues. CDR1 and CDR2 (germline): LGHDT, YNNKEL (reference sequence). The CDR3 nucleotides read TGTGCCAGCAGCCCGGGGGGGGCGGTCGGCACTGAAGCTTTCTTT. This encodes CASSPGGAVGTEAFF.

In the case of this clonotype: A much larger clone lies one base from this, so it may be a read error. The rearrangement links TRBV2 to TRBJ2-3; D unresolved. The CDR3 is 10 amino acids. Between the trimmed V and J ends, which lost 2 bases and 14 bases, there was a span of 8 bases. The germline V gene has CDR1 SNHLY and CDR2 FYNNEI. CDR3 in DNA: TGTGCCAGCAGTGAAATGGAGCGGTATTTT. Its translation: CASSEMERYF. Complete variable domain (other parts from reference TRBV2 and TRBJ2-3): EPEVTQTPSHQVTQMGQEVILRCVPISNHLYFYWYRQILGQKVEFLVSFYNNEISEKSEIFDDQFSVERPDGSNFTLKIRSTKLEDSAMYFCASSEMERYFGPGTRLTVL.

This clonotype has at least ten counts. V gene TRBV28 combines with J gene TRBJ2-3; 8 bases align to TRBD2. The CDR3 has 12 amino acids. The germline V gene has CDR1 MDHEN and CDR2 SYDVKM. The CDR3 spells CALRGGTDTQYF. The DNA for the CDR3 is TGTGCTTTGCGGGGGGGCACAGATACGCAGTATTTT.

This clonotype showed up just a few times. The genes are TRBV6-1 and TRBJ2-2, with 13 bases that match TRBD2. Germline-derived CDR1 and CDR2 are MNHNS and SASEGT. The trim removed 6 bases at V and 0 bases at J, leaving 7 bases unmatched. This CDR3 region has 18 residues. CDR3 sequence (DNA): TGTGCCAGCAGCCCCGGACTAGCGGGGGCTTCGAACACCGGGGAGCTGTTTTTT. Translating gives CASSPGLAGASNTGELFF.

This clonotype occurred many times. The V call is TRBV11-3, the J call TRBJ1-1; no firm D call. Trimming shortened V by 5 bases and J by 5 bases, and 12 bases separated the two germline ends. Germline V CDR1 and CDR2: SGHNT, YENEEA. This CDR3 has 13 residues. In DNA, the CDR3 is TGTGCCAGCAGCCCCGTCTCGGGGACTGAAGCTTTCTTT. This sequence encodes CASSPVSGTEAFF.

This clonotype has a handful of counts. This chain uses TRBV19 with TRBJ2-1; no clear D gene. Germline V lookup: CDR1 LNHDA, CDR2 SQIVND (reference sequence). Trimming stripped 3 bases from V and 0 bases from J, with 9 bases between. The CDR3 extends over 15 amino acids. The CDR3 loop reads CASSMVRSSYNEQFF. As DNA, the CDR3 is TGTGCCAGTAGTATGGTAAGAAGCTCCTACAATGAGCAGTTCTTC.

This clonotype was detected a few times. The chain joins TRBV13 to TRBJ1-6, with a weak D call TRBD1 (6 bases). The germline V gene has CDR1 PRHDT and CDR2 FYEKMQ (reference sequence). Deletions cut 2 bases from V and 5 bases from J, with 16 bases between. This CDR3 has 17 residues. The DNA of the CDR3 is TGTGCCAGCAGCTTAACCACATGGCCAGGGGATAATTCACCCCTCCACTTT. Its protein is CASSLTTWPGDNSPLHF.

This clonotype was counted ten times or more. The chain combines TRBV7-3 with TRBJ1-1; D remains unclear. The V and J ends lost 6 bases and 1 base respectively, with 9 bases between them. Germline CDR1 reads SGHTA; CDR2 reads FQGTGA. The CDR3 is made up of 13 amino acids. CDR3 in amino acids: CASSPGRNTEAFF. In DNA form, the CDR3 reads TGTGCCAGCAGTCCCGGACGGAACACTGAAGCTTTCTTT.

Only a few counts were recorded for this clonotype. The rearrangement links TRBV29-1 to TRBJ1-6; perhaps TRBD1 as D (5 bases). The CDR3 totals 13 residues. Trimming took 6 bases from V and 7 from J, leaving 13 bases between them. The germline CDR1 and CDR2 sequences are SQVTM and ANQGSEA. CDR3 amino acids: CSVTDTSNSPLHF. DNA of the CDR3: TGCAGCGTCACGGACACCTCGAATTCACCCCTCCACTTT.

The genes are TRBV20-1 and TRBJ2-5, with D maybe TRBD1 (5 bases). The ends were cut back, 2 bases at V and 1 base at J, with 17 bases in the middle. Germline lookup yields CDR1 DFQATT and CDR2 SNEGSKA (reference sequence). The CDR3 is 16 residues long. In DNA form, the CDR3 reads TGCAGTGCTAGACCGTGGGGCCAGACGCTCCAAGAGACCCAGTACTTC. It codes for CSARPWGQTLQETQYF.

The sample holds many counts of this clonotype. The chain combines TRBV5-4 with TRBJ2-7, with 10 nucleotides matching TRBD1. CDR3 length equals 16 residues. V dropped 4 bases and J dropped 6; count of bases not matched to a gene: 13. Germline V gene lookup returns CDR1 SGHNT and CDR2 YYREEE (reference sequence). The CDR3 is CASSPTRTGGSFEQYF. The CDR3 DNA reads TGTGCCAGCAGCCCTACGCGGACAGGGGGGAGTTTCGAGCAGTACTTC.